What follows is one T cell receptor beta chain and its context. Within 2 weeks before study entry, exposed participants met a COVID-19 case. This CDR3 contains 13 residues. V was clipped by 2 bases and J by 8 bases, with 12 bases between them. CDR1 and CDR2 from the germline V gene are MNHEY and SMNVEV (reference sequence). The data originate from a study of blood T cell repertoires in COVID-19. Study-wide context: The study drew acute and convalescent COVID-19 samples from the United States, Italy and Spain. PBMCs, B-cell-depleted T cells, or T cells provided the cDNA or gDNA that made up the material.

Using immunoSEQ multiplex PCR, the repertoire was profiled, and TCRdb retains in-frame clones only, with some absent. The sample records 150,000 or so clones, 75% to 90% being singletons. The sequencing input was PBMCs or T cells enriched from blood (not recorded which). The source is a middle-aged woman who had been exposed to COVID-19. The V and J genes are TRBV27 and TRBJ1-2, with D perhaps TRBD1 (5 bases). The CDR3: CASSLIQGYGYTF. The CDR3, as DNA: TGTGCCAGCAGTTTAATCCAGGGCTACGGCTACACCTTC.